These 4 T cell receptor beta chains share one sample of origin, sequenced in a study of immune evolution from preneoplasia to lung adenocarcinoma. The table came from immunoSEQ multiplex PCR; TCRdb's copy has only in-frame clones and leaves some out. This table has roughly 28,000 clones, around 74% appearing once. The sequencing input was FFPE invasive lung adenocarcinoma tissue. The source of these receptors is a person aged 55 to 69 with invasive lung adenocarcinoma. Some clones in this sample may be carry-over from other donors' samples.

The chain recombines TRBV19 with TRBJ2-1; the match to TRBD1 covers 8 bases. The CDR3 totals 15 residues. Per the germline V gene, CDR1 is LNHDA and CDR2 is SQIVND (reference sequence). The junction had 3 bases not matched to a gene; V was cut back by 4 bases and J by 1 base. The DNA of the CDR3 is TGTGCCAGTAGTACCACAGGGGGGTCCTACAATGAGCAGTTCTTC. Its translation: CASSTTGGSYNEQFF.

The chain has TRBV19 and TRBJ2-2; TRBD1 agrees at 7 bases. Per the germline V gene, CDR1 is LNHDA and CDR2 is SQIVND (reference sequence). V trimming: 7 bases; J trimming: 1 base; junction bases outside the gene matches: 9. The CDR3 extends over 16 amino acids. CDR3 amino acids: CASKEGQAMNTGELFF. The CDR3 DNA is TGTGCCAGTAAGGAAGGACAGGCGATGAACACCGGGGAGCTGTTTTTT. The entire variable domain, with the rest obtained from reference TRBV19 and TRBJ2-2, is as follows: DGGITQSPKYLFRKEGQNVTLSCEQNLNHDAMYWYRQDPGQGLRLIYYSQIVNDFQKGDIAEGYSVSREKKESFPLTVTSAQKNPTAFYLCASKEGQAMNTGELFFGEGSRLTVL.

The chain joins TRBV11-2 to TRBJ2-2, with D unclear. This CDR3 is 14 amino acids long. Germline assignment: CDR1 SGHAT and CDR2 FQNNGV. V was clipped by 3 bases and J by 4 bases, with 9 bases between them. The CDR3 coding sequence is TGTGCCAGCAGCTTGCTTCTCGGCACCGGGGAGCTGTTTTTT. Residues: CASSLLLGTGELFF.

The rearrangement uses TRBV4-2 and TRBJ2-1; TRBD2 matches at 12 bases. This CDR3 has 19 amino acids. The germline gives CDR1 LGHNA, CDR2 YNFKEQ. The V and J ends lost 4 bases and 8 bases, in that order; junction bases with no gene match: 18. CDR3 residues: CASSLTLAGGGLGRDEQFF. The CDR3 nucleotides are TGTGCCAGCAGCCTCACCCTAGCGGGAGGGGGGCTCGGCAGGGATGAGCAGTTCTTC.